Shown below are 12 T cell receptor beta chains from a single sample sequenced in a study of blood T cell repertoires in COVID-19. Here immunoSEQ multiplex PCR was the method, and the copy in TCRdb shows in-frame clones only, minus some. The data show 250,000 to 400,000 clones, roughly 90% seen once. Sequences were obtained from peripheral blood. Receptors were obtained from a woman in her twenties or thirties with COVID-19, enrolled during active disease.

The rearrangement links TRBV29-1 to TRBJ1-1, with 9 bases fitting TRBD1. The CDR3 totals 14 residues. Trimming removed 5 bases from V and 5 bases from J; junction bases left unmatched: 9. The germline V gene encodes CDR1 SQVTM and CDR2 ANQGSEA. The CDR3 bases are TGCAGCGTTTTATTACAGGGGGCAAGAACTGAAGCTTTCTTT. It translates to CSVLLQGARTEAFF.

Points on this clone: Other DNA sequences in this sample translate to the same CDR3. The CDR3 reads CASSLEGAGELFF. Written as DNA, the CDR3 is TGCGCCAGCAGCTTGGAAGGGGCCGGGGAGCTGTTTTTT. The chain combines TRBV5-1 with TRBJ2-2; TRBD1 is a possible D gene (5 bases). V was trimmed by 0 bases and J by 6 bases, leaving 6 bases between them. Germline V gives CDR1 SGHRS, CDR2 YFSETQ. The CDR3 contains 13 residues.

The rearrangement joins TRBV19 to TRBJ2-1, with 7 positions matching TRBD1. Trimming took 9 bases from V and 5 from J; bases not matched to a gene: 10. CDR3 length equals 14 residues. Germline CDR1 and CDR2: LNHDA and SQIVND (reference sequence). CDR3 protein: CASRTGAANNEQFF. Here the CDR3 DNA reads TGTGCCAGCAGAACAGGGGCGGCTAACAATGAGCAGTTCTTC.

The V and J genes are TRBV5-4 and TRBJ1-6; D might be TRBD1 (5 bases). The CDR3 has 14 amino acids. V lost 1 base to trimming and J lost 9 bases, with 11 bases between them. The V gene's germline CDR1 is SGHNT and CDR2 YYREEE (reference sequence). In DNA form, the CDR3 reads TGTGCCAGCAGCTTGCACGGGACTGGTTCACCCCTCCACTTT. Encoded protein: CASSLHGTGSPLHF.

V and J are TRBV3-1 (or the pseudogene TRBV3-2) and TRBJ2-7, with TRBD2 as a possible D gene (6 bases). Between the trimmed V and J ends, which lost 4 bases and 4 bases, there was a span of 20 bases. The CDR3 loop spans 16 amino acids. Looked up from germline, CDR1 is LGHDT and CDR2 is YNNKEL (reference sequence). The CDR3 here is CASSRQWTGGGYEQYF. Here the CDR3 DNA reads TGTGCCAGCAGCCGCCAGTGGACGGGTGGAGGGTACGAGCAGTACTTC.

In regard to this clone: This sample also contains other DNA sequences that code for the same CDR3. This chain uses TRBV20-1 with TRBJ1-1; a weak D match, TRBD1 (5 bases). The length of the CDR3 is 12 residues. The V end lost 3 bases, the J end lost 3 bases, and 8 bases lay between the germline ends. Germline loops: CDR1 DFQATT, CDR2 SNEGSKA (reference sequence). The CDR3 sequence is CSASLRDTEAFF. The CDR3, as DNA: TGCAGTGCTAGTCTCAGGGACACTGAAGCTTTCTTT.

This clone was seen a single time. The chain links TRBV5-1 to TRBJ2-7, with D perhaps matching TRBD2 (6 bases). The CDR3 is 14 residues long. Deletions cut 4 bases from V and 4 bases from J, with 15 bases between. Germline CDR1 and CDR2: SGHRS and YFSETQ. The CDR3 protein is CASSPSAGGYEQYF. DNA of the CDR3: TGCGCCAGCAGCCCGTCCGCTGGGGGGTACGAGCAGTACTTC.

The chain recombines TRBV2 with TRBJ1-1; no clear D gene. Germline V lookup: CDR1 SNHLY, CDR2 FYNNEI. Trimming cost V 3 bases and J 0 bases, with 5 bases left between them. The CDR3 consists of 13 residues. This CDR3 is CASSDNVNTEAFF. The CDR3 nucleotides are TGTGCCAGCAGTGATAATGTGAACACTGAAGCTTTCTTT.

In its sample, this clone was seen once. The V call is TRBV5-6, the J call TRBJ2-2; the match to TRBD1 covers 10 bases. CDR3 length: 16 amino acids. V dropped 0 bases and J dropped 4; count of bases not matched to a gene: 3. Germline CDR1 reads SGHDT; CDR2 reads YYEEEE. CDR3 amino acids: CASSLGTGGITGELFF. Here the CDR3 DNA reads TGTGCCAGCAGCTTGGGGACAGGGGGGATCACCGGGGAGCTGTTTTTT.

This chain connects TRBV5-8 to TRBJ2-7; TRBD1 agrees at 7 bases. The CDR3 has 13 residues. V dropped 5 bases and J dropped 1; count of bases not matched to a gene: 3. Germline CDR1 is SGHTS and CDR2 is YDEGEE. CDR3 DNA sequence: TGTGCCAGCAGTGAGACAGGGTCCTACGAGCAGTACTTC. Protein: CASSETGSYEQYF.

The V gene is TRBV5-1, the J gene TRBJ1-2; 12 positions match TRBD1. This CDR3 contains 16 residues. CDR1 SGHRS and CDR2 YFSETQ come from the germline V gene. Losses at the gene ends were 4 bases for V and 4 bases for J; bases not matched to a gene: 8. The CDR3 bases are TGCGCCAGCAGCCCGAGAACGGGACAGGGGGCCTATGGCTACACCTTC. It encodes CASSPRTGQGAYGYTF.

J is TRBJ1-2 and V is TRBV7-3, with D maybe TRBD1 (5 bases). Germline CDR1 reads SGHTA; CDR2 reads FQGTGA. This CDR3 spans 12 amino acids. The ends were cut back, 4 bases at V and 4 bases at J, with 7 bases in the middle. CDR3 sequence (DNA): TGTGCCAGCAGCTCGCAGGGCTATGGCTACACCTTC. Translation: CASSSQGYGYTF.